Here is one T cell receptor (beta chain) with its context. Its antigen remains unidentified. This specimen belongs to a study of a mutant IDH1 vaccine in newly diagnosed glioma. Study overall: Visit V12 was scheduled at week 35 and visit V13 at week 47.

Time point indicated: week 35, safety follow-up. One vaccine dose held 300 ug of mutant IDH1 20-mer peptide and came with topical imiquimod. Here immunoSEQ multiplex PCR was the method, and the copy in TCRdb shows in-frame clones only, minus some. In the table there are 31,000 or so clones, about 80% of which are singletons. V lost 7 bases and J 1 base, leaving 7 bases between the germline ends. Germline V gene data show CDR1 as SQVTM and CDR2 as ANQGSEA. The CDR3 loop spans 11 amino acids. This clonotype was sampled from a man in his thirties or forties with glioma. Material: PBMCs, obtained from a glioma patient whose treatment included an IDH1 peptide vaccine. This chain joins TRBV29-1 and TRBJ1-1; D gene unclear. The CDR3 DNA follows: TGCAGCGGCTTCGGGAACACTGAAGCTTTCTTT. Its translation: CSGFGNTEAFF.